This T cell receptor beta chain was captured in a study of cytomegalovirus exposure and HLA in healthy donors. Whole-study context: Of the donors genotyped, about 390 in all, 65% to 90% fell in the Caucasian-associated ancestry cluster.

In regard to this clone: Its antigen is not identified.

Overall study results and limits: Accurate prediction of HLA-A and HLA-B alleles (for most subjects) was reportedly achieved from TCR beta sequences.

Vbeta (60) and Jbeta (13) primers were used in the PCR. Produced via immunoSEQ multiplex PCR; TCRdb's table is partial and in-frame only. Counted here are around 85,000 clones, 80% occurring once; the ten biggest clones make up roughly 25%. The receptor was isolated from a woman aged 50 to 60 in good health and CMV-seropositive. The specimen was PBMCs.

The DNA of the CDR3 is TGTGCCAGCAGTCCAGGGGGCAAAACCTATGGCTACACCTTC. Amino acid sequence: CASSPGGKTYGYTF. The rearrangement joins TRBV6-6 to TRBJ1-2; 8 bases map to TRBD1. The CDR3 is 14 residues long. The V gene end was trimmed by 5 bases and the J gene end by 4 bases; junction bases not matched to a gene: 6. CDR1 and CDR2 from the germline V gene are MNHNY and SVGAGI (reference sequence).